These T cell receptor beta chains were read from a single sample in a study of beta chain features in type 1 diabetes. The method was immunoSEQ multiplex PCR; TCRdb's version includes in-frame clones alone and lacks a portion of them. The top ten hold 6.7% of the sample, which has under 400,000 clones, around 15% seen once. Input material: central memory CD4+ T cells from blood. The origin of the receptors is a man aged 30-40 years in good health. CDR3s include the opening cysteine and the closing phenylalanine or tryptophan. D genes are given only for firm matches. Part of the rows lack a size; the others show once, few, many or a class for expanded clones.

j_call | clone_size | v_call | d_call | cdr3_aa | cdr3_nt
TRBJ1-1 | . | TRBV5-1 | . | CASGGETNTEAFF | TGCGCCAGCGGCGGGGAGACGAACACTGAAGCTTTCTTT
TRBJ1-3 | . | TRBV6-1 | . | CASRTTGYSGNTIYF | TGTGCCAGCAGAACTACAGGGTACTCTGGAAACACCATATATTTT
TRBJ1-5 | . | TRBV27 | TRBD1 | CASSLYPGTGGHQPQHF | TGTGCCAGCAGTTTATACCCCGGGACAGGGGGCCATCAGCCCCAGCATTTT
TRBJ1-1 | few | TRBV6-4 | . | CASSAVQGGEAFF | TGTGCCAGCAGTGCGGTTCAGGGAGGTGAAGCTTTCTTT
TRBJ1-1 | many | TRBV27 | . | CASSLSRTALNTEAFF | TGTGCCAGCAGTTTATCCCGGACGGCCTTGAACACTGAAGCTTTCTTT
TRBJ2-5 | . | TRBV7-2 | . | CASSLRAGRETQYF | TGTGCCAGCAGCTTAAGGGCAGGGCGGGAGACCCAGTACTTC
TRBJ2-2 | . | TRBV5-8 | . | CASSAGLRVGELFF | TGTGCCAGCAGCGCGGGACTTCGTGTCGGGGAGCTGTTTTTT
TRBJ2-1 | few | TRBV5-4 | . | CASSPPPGGDNEQFF | TGTGCCAGCAGCCCCCCCCCGGGGGGCGACAATGAGCAGTTCTTC
TRBJ1-5 | . | TRBV6-5 | . | CASNKIKGQPQHF | TGTGCCAGCAATAAGATAAAAGGTCAGCCCCAGCATTTT
TRBJ2-5 | . | TRBV18 | . | CASSPRAGGQETQYF | TGTGCCAGCTCACCTAGGGCAGGTGGGCAAGAGACCCAGTACTTC
TRBJ1-3 | . | TRBV5-1 | TRBD1 | CASQVSVRTGPGNTIYF | TGCGCCAGCCAAGTTTCGGTCAGGACAGGGCCCGGAAACACCATATATTTT
TRBJ2-1 | . | TRBV2 | . | CASSAPSRGNEQFF | TGTGCCAGCAGTGCTCCATCCAGGGGCAATGAGCAGTTCTTC
TRBJ1-6 | . | TRBV27 | TRBD1 | CASRWRGGQYNSPLHF | TGTGCCAGCAGGTGGCGGGGGGGACAGTATAATTCACCCCTCCACTTT
TRBJ2-5 | few | TRBV5-4 | TRBD2 | CASSSGLARETQYF | TGTGCCAGCAGCTCGGGACTAGCAAGGGAGACCCAGTACTTC